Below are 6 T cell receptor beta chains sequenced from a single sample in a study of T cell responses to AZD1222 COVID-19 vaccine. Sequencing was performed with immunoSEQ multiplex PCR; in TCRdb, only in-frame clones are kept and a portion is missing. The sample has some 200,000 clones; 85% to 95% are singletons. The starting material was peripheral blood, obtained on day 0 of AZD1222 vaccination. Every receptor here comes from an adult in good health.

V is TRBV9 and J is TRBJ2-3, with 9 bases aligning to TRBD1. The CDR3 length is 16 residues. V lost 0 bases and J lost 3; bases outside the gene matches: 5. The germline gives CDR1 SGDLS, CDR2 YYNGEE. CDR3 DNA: TGTGCCAGCAGCGTAGATGGGACAGGGTCGACAGATACGCAGTATTTT. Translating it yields CASSVDGTGSTDTQYF.

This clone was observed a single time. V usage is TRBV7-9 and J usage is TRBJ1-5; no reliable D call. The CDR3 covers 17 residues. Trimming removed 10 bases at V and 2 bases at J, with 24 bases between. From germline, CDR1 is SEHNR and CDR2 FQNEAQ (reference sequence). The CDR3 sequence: CATSGWSVPYGNQPQHF. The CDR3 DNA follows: TGTGCCACCTCCGGATGGAGTGTACCTTATGGCAATCAGCCCCAGCATTTT. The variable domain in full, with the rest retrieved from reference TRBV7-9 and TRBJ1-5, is DTGVSQNPRHKITKRGQNVTFRCDPISEHNRLYWYRQTLGQGPEFLTYFQNEAQLEKSRLLSDRFSAERPKGSFSTLEIQRTEQGDSAMYLCATSGWSVPYGNQPQHFGDGTRLSIL.

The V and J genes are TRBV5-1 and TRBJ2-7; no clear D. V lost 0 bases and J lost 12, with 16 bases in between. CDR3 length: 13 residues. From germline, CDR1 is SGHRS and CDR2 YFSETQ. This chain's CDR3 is CASSLAGRSSAYF. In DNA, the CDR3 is TGCGCCAGCAGCTTGGCCGGCCGCTCCTCTGCGTACTTC.

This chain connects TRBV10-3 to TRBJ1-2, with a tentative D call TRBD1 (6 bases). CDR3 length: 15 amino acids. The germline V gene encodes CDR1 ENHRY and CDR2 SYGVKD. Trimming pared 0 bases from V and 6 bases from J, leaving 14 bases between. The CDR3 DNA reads TGTGCCATCAGTGAGTCGTTTAGGGGGTCCGATGGCTACACCTTC. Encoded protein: CAISESFRGSDGYTF.

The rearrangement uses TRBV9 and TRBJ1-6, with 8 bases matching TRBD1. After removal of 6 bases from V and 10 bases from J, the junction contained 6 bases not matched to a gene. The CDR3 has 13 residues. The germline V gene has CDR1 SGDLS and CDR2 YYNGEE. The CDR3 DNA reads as TGTGCCAGCAAGACAGGGGAACACTCACCCCTCCACTTT. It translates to CASKTGEHSPLHF.

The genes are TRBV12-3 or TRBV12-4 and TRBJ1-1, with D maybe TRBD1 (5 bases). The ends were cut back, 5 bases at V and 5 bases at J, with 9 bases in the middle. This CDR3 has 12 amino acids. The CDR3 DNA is TGTGCCAGCAGTCGAGACAGAACTGAAGCTTTCTTT. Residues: CASSRDRTEAFF.